These 9 T cell receptor beta chains originate from one sample sequenced in a study of PD-1 blockade in classical Hodgkin lymphoma (dated by TCRdb to 2018 to 2020). Libraries were made using the immunoSEQ multiplex PCR assay. Held by TCRdb, this immuneACCESS table contains in-frame sequences only and omits some clones. Under half of the omission traces to an unresolved V gene where checked; the cause of the rest is unknown. In all, the sample holds tens of thousands of clones, and over 90% of those were seen once. The ten largest clonotypes hold roughly 2.6% of the sample. The meaning of the sample's time point label: newly diagnosed, previously untreated cHL patient sample. The sample was peripheral blood mononuclear cells (PBMCs). These receptors originate from a human donor with classical Hodgkin lymphoma.

This sequence joins TRBV28 and TRBJ1-4; D gene unclear. Trimming took 2 bases from V and 2 from J, leaving 15 bases between them. The CDR3 consists of 17 residues. The germline V gene has CDR1 MDHEN and CDR2 SYDVKM. The CDR3 here is CASSLNPSSETNEKLFF. Here the CDR3 DNA reads TGTGCCAGCAGTTTAAACCCCTCGAGTGAGACTAATGAAAAACTGTTTTTT.

The genes are TRBV6-6 and TRBJ2-1; TRBD1 agrees at 12 bases. Germline V CDR1 and CDR2: MNHNY, SVGAGI (reference sequence). This CDR3 region has 15 residues. V gave up 2 bases and J gave up 7 bases; unmatched junction bases: 3. The CDR3 loop reads CASSYRDRGRNEQFF. The CDR3, as DNA: TGTGCCAGCAGTTACAGGGACAGGGGGCGAAATGAGCAGTTCTTC.

V and J are TRBV4-3 and TRBJ1-1; D is perhaps TRBD1 (5 bases). Deletions cut 0 bases from V and 6 bases from J, with 11 bases between. The CDR3 has 14 residues. The V gene's germline CDR1 is LGHNA and CDR2 YSLEER. The CDR3 DNA reads as TGCGCCAGCAGCCAAGACGGGCGAGGGGCTGAAGCTTTCTTT. This translates into CASSQDGRGAEAFF.

V gene TRBV5-1 combines with J gene TRBJ2-5; TRBD2 aligns across 8 bases. Losses at the gene ends were 2 bases for V and 3 bases for J; bases not matched to a gene: 6. CDR1 and CDR2 from the germline V gene are SGHRS and YFSETQ. The CDR3 spans 15 residues. CDR3 residues: CASSFAGGREETQYF. The CDR3 coding sequence is TGCGCCAGCAGCTTCGCGGGGGGCCGGGAAGAGACCCAGTACTTC.

The rearrangement joins TRBV7-2 to TRBJ1-2; D not resolved. V was clipped by 4 bases and J by 3 bases, with 9 bases between them. The germline V gene encodes CDR1 SGHTA and CDR2 FQGNSA. There are 13 residues in the CDR3. CDR3 loop: CASSSSGYYGYTF. For the CDR3, the DNA is TGTGCCAGCAGCTCCTCGGGGTACTATGGCTACACCTTC.

The V call is TRBV4-1, the J call TRBJ1-5, with D hard to call. Looked up from germline, CDR1 is MGHRA and CDR2 is YSYEKL. Trimming took 4 bases from V and 0 from J, leaving 10 bases between them. The CDR3 extends over 15 amino acids. DNA of the CDR3: TGCGCCAGCAGCCGAGACACTGATAGCAATCAGCCCCAGCATTTT. This translates into CASSRDTDSNQPQHF.

The chain recombines TRBV6-5 with TRBJ1-2; D is unresolved. The germline V and J ends were trimmed by 6 bases and 3 bases, with 11 bases remaining between them. The CDR3 length is 13 residues. CDR1 and CDR2 (germline): MNHEY, SVGAGI. CDR3 sequence reads: CASRVGSYYGYTF. For the CDR3, the DNA is TGTGCCAGCAGGGTTGGCAGCTACTATGGCTACACCTTC.

This chain links TRBV7-9 with TRBJ2-1; a weak D match, TRBD2 (5 bases). Trimming stripped 2 bases from V and 14 bases from J, with 19 bases between. The CDR3 consists of 14 residues. CDR1 SEHNR and CDR2 FQNEAQ come from the germline V gene (reference sequence). For the CDR3, the DNA is TGTGCCAGCAGCTTATCGGCCTCGTGGACTTCTAAGTTCTTC. This gives the protein CASSLSASWTSKFF.

This clone showed up just once. This sequence joins TRBV18 and TRBJ2-7; D gene unclear. The ends were cut back, 3 bases at V and 2 bases at J, with 5 bases in the middle. Germline CDR1 reads KGHSH; CDR2 reads LQKENI. CDR3 length: 12 residues. Here the CDR3 DNA reads TGTGCCAGCTCACCTGGAACCTACGAGCAGTACTTC. This sequence encodes CASSPGTYEQYF.